These T cell receptor beta chains were read from a single sample in a study of patients and donors after allogeneic stem cell transplantation. Each CDR3 protein is one row after TCRdb ran MiXCR on the RT-PCR reads. The table includes roughly 230,000 distinct CDR3 sequences, 13% to 15% detected once. The specimen was blood, either unsorted or a sorted T cell fraction (not recorded which). These receptors originate from a human donor who was either an allogeneic HSCT recipient or a stem cell or donor lymphocyte infusion donor (not recorded which). It is not recorded whose cells these are; they may come from a transplant donor. Each CDR3 is given with its conserved first and last residue. D genes are given only for firm matches. A row's size may be missing; if present it is once, few, many or a size class.

TRBD1,15,TRBJ1-4,TRBV5-1,.,TGCGCCAGCAGCTTGGGGGACAGGGGGGACGAAAAACTGTTTTTT,CASSLGDRGDEKLFF
.,12,TRBJ2-7,TRBV18,.,TGTGCCAGCTCCCCGGAGGGGGTCGAGCAGTACTTC,CASSPEGVEQYF
.,15,TRBJ1-1,TRBV3-1,many,TGTGCCAGCGAACCGATGGGGGCGCGGGACACTGAAGCTTTCTTT,CASEPMGARDTEAFF
TRBD1,16,TRBJ1-6,TRBV10-3,medium-sized,TGTGCCATCAGTGACACAGACAGGGGAGGGAATTCACCCCTCCACTTT,CAISDTDRGGNSPLHF
.,15,TRBJ2-7,TRBV20-1,once,TGCAGTGCTAGAGCCCAGGGGCGAGGGAGGTACGAGCAGTACTTC,CSARAQGRGRYEQYF
TRBD2,13,TRBJ2-2,TRBV10-1,.,TGCGCCAGCGGCGGCGGGGGTTCCGGGGAGCTGTTTTTT,CASGGGGSGELFF
TRBD2,15,TRBJ2-5,TRBV20-1,few,TGCAGTGCCCCTCCCAGCGGGAGGGACCAAGAGACCCAGTACTTC,CSAPPSGRDQETQYF
TRBD2,18,TRBJ2-1,TRBV7-6,many,TGTGCCAGCAGCTTATTCGCTAGCGGGACACCCTTCTACAATGAGCAGTTCTTC,CASSLFASGTPFYNEQFF
TRBD1,13,TRBJ2-3,TRBV7-2,.,TGTGCCAGCAGTTTAACAGGGGCAGATACGCAGTATTTT,CASSLTGADTQYF
TRBD1,13,TRBJ2-7,TRBV5-1,many,TGCGCCAGCAGCTTGATTGACAGGGCCGAGCAGTACTTC,CASSLIDRAEQYF
TRBD2,19,TRBJ2-6,TRBV10-3,many,TGTGCCATCAGTGAGTCACTAGCGGGAGCCTCGGGGGGGGCCAACGTCCTGACTTTC,CAISESLAGASGGANVLTF
TRBD1,13,TRBJ1-2,TRBV24-1,once,TGTGCCACCAGTGAGGCGGCAGGGGGCGGCTACACCTTC,CATSEAAGGGYTF
.,14,TRBJ2-5,TRBV6-1,.,TGTGCCAGCAGTAAGGGACGGATCCAAGAGACCCAGTACTTC,CASSKGRIQETQYF
.,14,TRBJ2-3,TRBV24-1,few,TGTGCCACCAGTGACCGACTGGTATTAGATACGCAGTATTTT,CATSDRLVLDTQYF
.,16,TRBJ1-5,TRBV4-1,.,TGCGCCAGCAGCCAACCGACACGCTATAGCAATCAGCCCCAGCATTTT,CASSQPTRYSNQPQHF
TRBD1,14,TRBJ2-1,TRBV6-4,.,TGTGCCAGCAGTGGCGGACAGGAGATGGATGAGCAGTTCTTC,CASSGGQEMDEQFF
.,16,TRBJ1-5,TRBV12-1,few,TGTGCCAGCAGCTTTGCGCGGGCAGAAGTTCTCCAGCCCCAGCATTTT,CASSFARAEVLQPQHF
.,17,TRBJ2-2,TRBV7-9,.,TGTGCCAGCAGCTTGAGTTGGGGAACCGCGAACACCGGGGAGCTGTTTTTT,CASSLSWGTANTGELFF
TRBD1,13,TRBJ2-1,TRBV5-1,many,TGCGCCAGCAGCTGGGGGACAGGGCGCGAGCAGTTCTTC,CASSWGTGREQFF
.,16,TRBJ2-7,TRBV24-1,.,TGTGCCACCAGTGACCCCCTGGGGGGCAGTATTAACGAGCAGTACTTC,CATSDPLGGSINEQYF
TRBD1,15,TRBJ1-2,TRBV20-1,many,TGCAGTGCTACCCGACAGGGGGCAAGACTCTATGGCTACACCTTC,CSATRQGARLYGYTF
.,15,TRBJ2-3,TRBV20-1,many,TGCAGTGCTAGAGCCCAAGCGGGCGAACGGAATACGCAGTATTTT,CSARAQAGERNTQYF
.,13,TRBJ1-5,TRBV29-1,few,TGCAGCGTTGACGAGGGGCGCGGGCAGCCCCAGCATTTT,CSVDEGRGQPQHF
.,14,TRBJ1-2,TRBV6-1,many,TGTGCCAGCAGCTCAGGACCTCCCCGCTATGGCTACACCTTC,CASSSGPPRYGYTF
.,14,TRBJ2-5,TRBV12-3/TRBV12-4,few,TGTGCCAGCAGCCGGGGGACTTCTCAAGAGACCCAGTACTTC,CASSRGTSQETQYF
.,17,TRBJ1-4,TRBV5-6,.,TGTGCCAGCAGCTTGGGTCAGGAAACTGCAACTAATGAAAAACTGTTTTTT,CASSLGQETATNEKLFF
.,12,TRBJ2-1,TRBV20-1,many,TGCAGTGCGATGACCGACAACAATGAGCAGTTCTTC,CSAMTDNNEQFF